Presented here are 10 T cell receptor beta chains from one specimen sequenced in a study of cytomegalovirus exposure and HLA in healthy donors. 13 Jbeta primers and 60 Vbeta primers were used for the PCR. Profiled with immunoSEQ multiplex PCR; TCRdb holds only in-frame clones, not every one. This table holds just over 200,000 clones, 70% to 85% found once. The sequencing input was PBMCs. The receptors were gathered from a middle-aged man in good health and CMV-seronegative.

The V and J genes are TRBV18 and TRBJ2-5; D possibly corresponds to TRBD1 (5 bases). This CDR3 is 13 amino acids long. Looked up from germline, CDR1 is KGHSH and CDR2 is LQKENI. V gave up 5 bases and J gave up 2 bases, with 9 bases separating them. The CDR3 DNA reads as TGTGCCAGCTCAGGGGCTACTCAAGAGACCCAGTACTTC. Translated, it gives CASSGATQETQYF.

DNA for the CDR3: TGCAGCGTTGAAGGGGGAGGAGAGGGGCAGGTCACTGAAGCTTTCTTT. Encoded protein: CSVEGGGEGQVTEAFF. This chain joins TRBV29-1 and TRBJ1-1, with D perhaps TRBD1 (5 bases). Trimming shortened V by 1 base and J by 4 bases, and 19 bases separated the two germline ends. This CDR3 spans 16 amino acids. CDR1 is SQVTM and CDR2 is ANQGSEA in the germline V gene. The full variable domain, with the rest looked up from reference TRBV29-1 and TRBJ1-1, is SAVISQKPSRDICQRGTSLTIQCQVDSQVTMMFWYRQQPGQSLTLIATANQGSEATYESGFVIDKFPISRPNLTFSTLTVSNMSPEDSSIYLCSVEGGGEGQVTEAFFGQGTRLTVV.

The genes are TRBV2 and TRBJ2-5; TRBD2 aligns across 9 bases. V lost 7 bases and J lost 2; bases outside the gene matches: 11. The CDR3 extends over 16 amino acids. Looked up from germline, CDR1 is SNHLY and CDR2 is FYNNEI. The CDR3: CASIPDSGSKQETQYF. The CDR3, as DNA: TGTGCCAGCATTCCGGATAGCGGGAGCAAACAAGAGACCCAGTACTTC.

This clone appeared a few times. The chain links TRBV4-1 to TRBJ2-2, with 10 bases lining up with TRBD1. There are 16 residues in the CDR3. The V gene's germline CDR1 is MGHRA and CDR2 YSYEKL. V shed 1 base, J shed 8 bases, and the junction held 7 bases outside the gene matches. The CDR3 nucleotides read TGCGCCAGCAGCCAAGTTCGACAGGGGGCGGCGGGGGAGCTGTTTTTT. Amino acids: CASSQVRQGAAGELFF.

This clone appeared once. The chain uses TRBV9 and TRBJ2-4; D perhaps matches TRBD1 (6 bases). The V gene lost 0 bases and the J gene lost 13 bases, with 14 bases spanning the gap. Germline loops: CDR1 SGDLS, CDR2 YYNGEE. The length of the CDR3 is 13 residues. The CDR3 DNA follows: TGTGCCAGCAGCGTAGCTACAGGGAACCTACAGTACTTC. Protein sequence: CASSVATGNLQYF. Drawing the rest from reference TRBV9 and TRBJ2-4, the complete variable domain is DSGVTQTPKHLITATGQRVTLRCSPRSGDLSVYWYQQSLDQGLQFLIQYYNGEERAKGNILERFSAQQFPDLHSELNLSSLELGDSALYFCASSVATGNLQYFGAGTRLSVL.

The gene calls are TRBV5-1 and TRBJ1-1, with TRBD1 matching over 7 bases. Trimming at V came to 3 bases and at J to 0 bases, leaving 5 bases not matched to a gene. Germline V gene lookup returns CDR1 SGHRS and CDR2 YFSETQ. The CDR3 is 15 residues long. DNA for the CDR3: TGCGCCAGCAGCTACTGGACAGGCATGAACACTGAAGCTTTCTTT. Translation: CASSYWTGMNTEAFF. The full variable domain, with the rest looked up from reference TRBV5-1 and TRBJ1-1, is KAGVTQTPRYLIKTRGQQVTLSCSPISGHRSVSWYQQTPGQGLQFLFEYFSETQRNKGNFPGRFSGRQFSNSRSEMNVSTLELGDSALYLCASSYWTGMNTEAFFGQGTRLTVV.

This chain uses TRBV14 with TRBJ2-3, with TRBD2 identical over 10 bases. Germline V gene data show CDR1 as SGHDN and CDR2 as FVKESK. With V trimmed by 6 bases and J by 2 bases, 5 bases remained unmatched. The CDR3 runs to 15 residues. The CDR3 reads CASRGLASNTDTQYF. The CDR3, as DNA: TGTGCCAGCAGGGGACTAGCGAGTAACACAGATACGCAGTATTTT.

The CDR3 loop is CASSQGRGIFHEQYF. In DNA, the CDR3 is TGTGCCAGCAGCCAAGGAAGGGGTATCTTCCACGAGCAGTACTTC. The chain combines TRBV4-2 with TRBJ2-7, with a weak D call TRBD1 (5 bases). V lost 1 base to trimming and J lost 5 bases, with 15 bases between them. Germline V gene sequence: CDR1 LGHNA, CDR2 YNFKEQ. This CDR3 is built from 15 residues.

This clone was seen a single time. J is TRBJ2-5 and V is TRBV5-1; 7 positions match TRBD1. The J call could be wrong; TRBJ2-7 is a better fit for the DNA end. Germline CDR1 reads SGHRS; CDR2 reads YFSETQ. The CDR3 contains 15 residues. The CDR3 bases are TGCGCCAGCAGAACCGGGACAGCGGTTTCCTACGAGCAGTACTTC. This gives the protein CASRTGTAVSYEQYF.

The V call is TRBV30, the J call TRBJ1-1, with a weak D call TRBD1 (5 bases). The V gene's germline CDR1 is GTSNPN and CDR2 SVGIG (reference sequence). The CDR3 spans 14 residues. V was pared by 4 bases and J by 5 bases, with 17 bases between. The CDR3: CAWIAPAGRTEAFF. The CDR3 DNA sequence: TGTGCCTGGATTGCCCCCGCAGGGCGGACTGAAGCTTTCTTT. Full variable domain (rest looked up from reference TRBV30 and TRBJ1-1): SQTIHQWPATLVQPVGSPLSLECTVEGTSNPNLYWYRQAAGRGLQLLFYSVGIGQISSEVPQNLSASRPQDRQFILSSKKLLLSDSGFYLCAWIAPAGRTEAFFGQGTRLTVV.